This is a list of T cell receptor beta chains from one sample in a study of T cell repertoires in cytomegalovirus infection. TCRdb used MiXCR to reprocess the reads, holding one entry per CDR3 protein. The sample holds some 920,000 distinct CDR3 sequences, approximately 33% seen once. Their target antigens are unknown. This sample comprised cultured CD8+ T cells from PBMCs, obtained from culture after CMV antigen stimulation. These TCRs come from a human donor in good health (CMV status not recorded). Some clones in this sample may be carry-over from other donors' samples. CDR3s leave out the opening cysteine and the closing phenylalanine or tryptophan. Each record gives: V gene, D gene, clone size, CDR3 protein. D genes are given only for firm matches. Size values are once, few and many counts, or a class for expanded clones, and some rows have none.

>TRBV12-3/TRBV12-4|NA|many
ASSSRHSTDTQY
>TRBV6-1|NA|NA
ASTTASYQETQY
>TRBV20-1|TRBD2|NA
SARPPGLAGVTEAQY
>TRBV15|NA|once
ATSIQGFWDTEAF
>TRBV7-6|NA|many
ASSLAASTNTDTQY
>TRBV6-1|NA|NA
ASSEDTGTYGYT
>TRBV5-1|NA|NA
ASSPPASNYGYT
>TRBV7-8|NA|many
ASSGAGTSFLETQY
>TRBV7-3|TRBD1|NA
ASSPDRGRGGELF
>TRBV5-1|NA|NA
ASSLRKVGMGYNEQF
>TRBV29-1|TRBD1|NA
SVDGTGENIQY
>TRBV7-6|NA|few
ASAQGSNQPQH
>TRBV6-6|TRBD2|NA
ASSYTSGERTTQY
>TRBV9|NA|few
ASSVGGRGGLGGHTGELF
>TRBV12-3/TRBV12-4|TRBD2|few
ASSWGGLAGEYEQY
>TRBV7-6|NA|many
ASSFSHREVLTNEKLF
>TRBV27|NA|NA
ASSLWSGTEAF